This T cell receptor (beta chain) is drawn from a study of lymphopenia after photon versus proton radiotherapy. Study conclusions and caveats: Under photons, naive T cells and diversity fell while effector/memory populations rose. In patients who died, overall survival fell as post-nadir TCR diversity dropped more.

Some clones are missing from TCRdb's copy, which holds only in-frame ones; the method was immunoSEQ multiplex PCR. The sample contains 15,000 to 20,000 clones, more than 75% of which appear only once. This clone was picked up a small number of times. The antigen is unknown. The clonotype was recovered from a man between 70 and 80 years old with pancreatic cancer. This material consisted of peripheral blood, taken from a patient treated with proton-based radiotherapy.

CDR3 residues: CASSLSQGASGNTIYF. Here the CDR3 DNA reads TGCGCCAGCAGCTTAAGTCAGGGGGCCTCTGGAAACACCATATATTTT. The chain couples TRBV5-1 to TRBJ1-3, with TRBD1 matching 8 bases. Germline assignment: CDR1 SGHRS and CDR2 YFSETQ. The ends lost 2 bases at V and 0 bases at J; junction bases unmatched: 4. This CDR3 region has 16 residues.